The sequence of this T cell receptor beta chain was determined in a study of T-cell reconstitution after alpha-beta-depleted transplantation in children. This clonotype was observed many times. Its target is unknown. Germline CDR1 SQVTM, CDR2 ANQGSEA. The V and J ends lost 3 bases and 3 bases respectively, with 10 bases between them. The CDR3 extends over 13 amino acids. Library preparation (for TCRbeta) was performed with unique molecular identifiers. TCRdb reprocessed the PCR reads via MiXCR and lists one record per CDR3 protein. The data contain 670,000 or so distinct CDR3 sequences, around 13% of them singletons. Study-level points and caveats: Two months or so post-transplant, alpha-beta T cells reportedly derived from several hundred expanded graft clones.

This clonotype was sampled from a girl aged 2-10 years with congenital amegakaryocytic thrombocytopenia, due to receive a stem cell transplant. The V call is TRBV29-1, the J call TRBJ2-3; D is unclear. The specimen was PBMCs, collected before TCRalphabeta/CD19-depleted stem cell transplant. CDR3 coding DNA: TGCAGCGTTGATGGGCCAGGTACAGATACGCAGTATTTT. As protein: CSVDGPGTDTQYF.